Reported below is one TCR beta chain. The data belong to a study of PD-1 blockade in classical Hodgkin lymphoma. Sequencing used immunoSEQ multiplex PCR; TCRdb keeps in-frame clones, though not all of them. The table lists 100,000 to 130,000 clones, 70% to 90% of them singletons. Each of the patients experienced relapse following autologous stem cell transplantation, and their brentuximab vedotin exposure differed. The germline CDR1 and CDR2 sequences are SGHKS and YYEKEE (reference sequence). The V segment lost 4 bases and the J segment 4 bases; nucleotides outside the gene matches: 9. CDR3 size: 16 residues.

The source is a human donor with classical Hodgkin lymphoma. The J gene is TRBJ2-1, the V gene TRBV5-5, with 9 bases lining up with TRBD2. Sequences were derived from peripheral blood mononuclear cells (PBMCs), sampled before the second cycle of nivolumab. CDR3 coding DNA: TGTGCCAGCAGCCCCCGGGGAACTAGCGGGTACAATGAGCAGTTCTTC. It translates to CASSPRGTSGYNEQFF.